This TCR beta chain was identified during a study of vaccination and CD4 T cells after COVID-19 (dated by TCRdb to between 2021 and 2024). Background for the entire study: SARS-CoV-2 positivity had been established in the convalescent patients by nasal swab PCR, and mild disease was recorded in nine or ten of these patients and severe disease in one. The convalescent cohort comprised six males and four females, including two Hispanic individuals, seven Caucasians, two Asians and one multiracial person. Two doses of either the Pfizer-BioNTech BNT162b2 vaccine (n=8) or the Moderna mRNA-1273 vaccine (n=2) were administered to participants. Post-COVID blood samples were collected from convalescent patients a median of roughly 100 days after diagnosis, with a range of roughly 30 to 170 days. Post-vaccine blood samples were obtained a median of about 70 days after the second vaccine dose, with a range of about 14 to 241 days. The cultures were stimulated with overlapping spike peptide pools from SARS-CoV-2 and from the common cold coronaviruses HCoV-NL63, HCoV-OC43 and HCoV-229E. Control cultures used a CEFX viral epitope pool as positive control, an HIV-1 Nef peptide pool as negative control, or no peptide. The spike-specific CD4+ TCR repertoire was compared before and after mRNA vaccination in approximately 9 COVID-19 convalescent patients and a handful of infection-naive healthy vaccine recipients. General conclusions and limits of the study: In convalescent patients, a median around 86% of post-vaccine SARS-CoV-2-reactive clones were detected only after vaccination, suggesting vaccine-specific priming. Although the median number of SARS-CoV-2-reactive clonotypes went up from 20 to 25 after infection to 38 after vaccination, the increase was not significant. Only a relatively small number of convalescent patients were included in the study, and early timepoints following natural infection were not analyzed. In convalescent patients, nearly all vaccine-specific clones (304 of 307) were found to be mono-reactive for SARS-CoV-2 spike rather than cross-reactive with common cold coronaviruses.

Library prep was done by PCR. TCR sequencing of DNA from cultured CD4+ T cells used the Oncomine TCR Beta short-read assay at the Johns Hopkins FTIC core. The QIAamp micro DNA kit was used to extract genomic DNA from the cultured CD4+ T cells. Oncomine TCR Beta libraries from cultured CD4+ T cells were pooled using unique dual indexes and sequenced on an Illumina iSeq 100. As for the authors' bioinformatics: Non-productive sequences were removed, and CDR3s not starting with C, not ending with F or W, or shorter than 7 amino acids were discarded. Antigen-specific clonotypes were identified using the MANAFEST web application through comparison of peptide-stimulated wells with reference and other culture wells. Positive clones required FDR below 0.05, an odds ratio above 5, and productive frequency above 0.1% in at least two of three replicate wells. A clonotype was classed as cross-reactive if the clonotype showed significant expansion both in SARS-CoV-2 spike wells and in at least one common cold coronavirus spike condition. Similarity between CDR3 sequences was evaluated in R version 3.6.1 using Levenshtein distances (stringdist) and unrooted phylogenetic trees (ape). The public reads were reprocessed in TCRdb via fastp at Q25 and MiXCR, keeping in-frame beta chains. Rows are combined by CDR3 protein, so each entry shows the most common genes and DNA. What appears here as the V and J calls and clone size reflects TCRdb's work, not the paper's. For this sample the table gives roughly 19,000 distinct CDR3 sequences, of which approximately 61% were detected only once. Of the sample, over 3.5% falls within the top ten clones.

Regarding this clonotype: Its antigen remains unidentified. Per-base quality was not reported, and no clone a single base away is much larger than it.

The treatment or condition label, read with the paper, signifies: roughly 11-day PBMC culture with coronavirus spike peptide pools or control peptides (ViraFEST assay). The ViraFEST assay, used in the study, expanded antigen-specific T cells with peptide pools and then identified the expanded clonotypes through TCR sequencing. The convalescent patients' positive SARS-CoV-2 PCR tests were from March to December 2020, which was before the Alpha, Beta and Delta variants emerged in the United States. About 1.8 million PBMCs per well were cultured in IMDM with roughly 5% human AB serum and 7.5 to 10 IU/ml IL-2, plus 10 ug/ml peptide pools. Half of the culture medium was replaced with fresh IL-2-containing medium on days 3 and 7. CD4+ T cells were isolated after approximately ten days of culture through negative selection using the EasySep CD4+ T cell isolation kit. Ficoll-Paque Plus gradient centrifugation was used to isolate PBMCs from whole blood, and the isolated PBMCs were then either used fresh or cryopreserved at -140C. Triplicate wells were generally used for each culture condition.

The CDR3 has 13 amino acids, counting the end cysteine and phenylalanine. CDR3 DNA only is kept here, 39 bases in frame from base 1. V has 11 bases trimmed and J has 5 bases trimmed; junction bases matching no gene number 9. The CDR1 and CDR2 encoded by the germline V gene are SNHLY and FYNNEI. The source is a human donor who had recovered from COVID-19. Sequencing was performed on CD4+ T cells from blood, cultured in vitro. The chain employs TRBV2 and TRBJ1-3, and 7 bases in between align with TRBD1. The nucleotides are TGTGCCCTTGCGACAGGGAGTCGAAACACCATATATTTT. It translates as CALATGSRNTIYF. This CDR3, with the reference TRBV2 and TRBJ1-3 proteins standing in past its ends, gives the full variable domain EPEVTQTPSHQVTQMGQEVILRCVPISNHLYFYWYRQILGQKVEFLVSFYNNEISEKSEIFDDQFSVERPDGSNFTLKIRSTKLEDSAMYFCALATGSRNTIYFGEGSWLTVV.